A selection of T cell receptor beta chains follows, all from one sample in a study of blood T cells in healthy people across ages. In TCRdb, the 5' RACE reads were re-called with MiXCR into one record per CDR3 protein. This sample yields more than 650,000 distinct CDR3 sequences, of which about 48% are seen a single time; 41% belongs to the top ten. Sequencing was carried out using blood. These receptor sequences come from a man at least 80 years old in good health. Both conserved end residues are part of each CDR3. D genes are given only for firm matches. Clone sizes are given selectively: once, few, many, or a class where the clone is expanded.

CDR3aa,CDR3nt,d_gene,v_gene,j_gene,abundance
CASSADGLGGYTF,TGCGCCAGCAGCGCAGACGGGCTCGGGGGCTACACCTTC,NA,TRBV5-1,TRBJ1-2,once
CASSEDRDNSPLHF,TGTGCCAGCAGTGAAGACAGGGATAATTCACCCCTCCACTTT,TRBD1,TRBV25-1,TRBJ1-6,NA
CASSATPRYGYTF,TGTGCCAGCAGTGCAACCCCACGCTATGGCTACACCTTC,NA,TRBV6-1,TRBJ1-2,few
CASSLNGGTGDTQYF,TGTGCCAGCAGCTTAAACGGCGGCACTGGGGATACGCAGTATTTT,NA,TRBV7-3,TRBJ2-3,few
CASSRWEVASYNEQFF,TGTGCCAGCAGCCGCTGGGAAGTAGCGTCCTACAATGAGCAGTTCTTC,NA,TRBV3-1,TRBJ2-1,few
CASSSEGRGNYGYTF,TGTGCCAGCAGTTCGGAGGGGCGGGGGAACTATGGCTACACCTTC,NA,TRBV6-5,TRBJ1-2,many
CASSFTQQETQYF,TGCGCCAGCAGCTTCACACAGCAAGAGACCCAGTACTTC,NA,TRBV5-1,TRBJ2-5,NA
CAWSVGLVHNEQFF,TGTGCCTGGAGCGTGGGACTAGTCCACAATGAGCAGTTCTTC,TRBD2,TRBV30,TRBJ2-1,once
CASNPGTGVNNEQFF,TGCGCCAGCAACCCCGGGACAGGGGTAAACAATGAGCAGTTCTTC,TRBD1,TRBV5-1,TRBJ2-1,NA
CASSARTGVGYTF,TGTGCCAGCAGCGCCCGGACAGGGGTGGGCTACACCTTC,TRBD1,TRBV11-2,TRBJ1-2,NA
CSARGGGGNSPLHF,TGCAGTGCTAGAGGGGGTGGGGGGAATTCACCCCTCCACTTT,NA,TRBV20-1,TRBJ1-6,many
CSAGSGRYEQYF,TGCAGTGCTGGGAGTGGGAGGTACGAGCAGTACTTC,NA,TRBV20-1,TRBJ2-7,NA
CASSSGIQRTDTQYF,TGTGCCAGCAGTAGCGGGATTCAACGCACAGATACGCAGTATTTT,TRBD2,TRBV6-2/TRBV6-3,TRBJ2-3,few
CASSPRTGISTEAFF,TGTGCCAGCAGTCCTCGGACAGGAATATCCACTGAAGCTTTCTTT,TRBD1,TRBV28,TRBJ1-1,once
CASSPVRESYEQYF,TGTGCCAGCAGCCCAGTAAGGGAGAGCTACGAGCAGTACTTC,NA,TRBV7-8,TRBJ2-7,few
CATSDPRTVPYEQYF,TGTGCCACCAGTGATCCCAGGACAGTTCCATACGAGCAGTACTTC,NA,TRBV24-1,TRBJ2-7,NA
CSVDGLGDASSYEQYF,TGCAGCGTGGATGGCCTCGGGGACGCCTCCTCCTACGAGCAGTACTTC,NA,TRBV29-1,TRBJ2-7,NA
CASSPTSRGSYEQYF,TGTGCCAGCAGCCCAACAAGCCGGGGATCCTACGAGCAGTACTTC,NA,TRBV4-2,TRBJ2-7,few
CASSTEASYNEQFF,TGTGCCAGCAGTACGGAAGCGTCCTACAATGAGCAGTTCTTC,NA,TRBV27,TRBJ2-1,NA
CASQGSGRWTGELFF,TGTGCCAGCCAGGGGAGCGGGAGGTGGACCGGGGAGCTGTTTTTT,TRBD2,TRBV6-2/TRBV6-3,TRBJ2-2,NA
CASSPTVNAYEQYF,TGTGCCAGCAGTCCGACAGTCAATGCCTACGAGCAGTACTTC,NA,TRBV27,TRBJ2-7,NA
CASGRGQYPDTQYF,TGCGCCAGCGGTCGAGGACAGTACCCAGATACGCAGTATTTT,NA,TRBV5-1,TRBJ2-3,NA
CASSQLGTGSYNEQFF,TGCGCCAGCAGCCAATTAGGGACAGGGTCCTACAATGAGCAGTTCTTC,TRBD1,TRBV4-1,TRBJ2-1,NA
CSARDPRSSYEQYF,TGCAGTGCCCGGGACCCAAGGAGCTCCTACGAGCAGTACTTC,NA,TRBV20-1,TRBJ2-7,NA
CATRGWADDGYTF,TGTGCCACCCGAGGTTGGGCTGATGATGGCTACACCTTC,NA,TRBV27,TRBJ1-2,once
CSARDFTAGVRRYAYF,TGCAGTGCTAGAGATTTTACGGCAGGGGTGAGGAGATACGCGTATTTT,NA,TRBV20-1,TRBJ2-3,few
CSARDTGPGQPQHF,TGCAGTGCTAGAGACACAGGTCCAGGCCAGCCCCAGCATTTT,NA,TRBV20-1,TRBJ1-5,NA
CASSLLGTQGAQYF,TGTGCCAGCAGTTTACTGGGCACCCAGGGGGCCCAGTACTTC,TRBD1,TRBV12-3/TRBV12-4,TRBJ2-5,NA
CASSVSPYNEQFF,TGTGCCAGCAGCGTATCCCCTTACAATGAGCAGTTCTTC,NA,TRBV9,TRBJ2-1,NA
CASAGQGLIPSGYTF,TGTGCCAGCGCGGGACAGGGGCTCATCCCAAGCGGCTACACCTTC,TRBD1,TRBV6-1,TRBJ1-2,few
CSVVRTSGTRNIQYF,TGCAGCGTTGTTCGAACTAGCGGGACGAGAAACATTCAGTACTTC,TRBD2,TRBV29-1,TRBJ2-4,few